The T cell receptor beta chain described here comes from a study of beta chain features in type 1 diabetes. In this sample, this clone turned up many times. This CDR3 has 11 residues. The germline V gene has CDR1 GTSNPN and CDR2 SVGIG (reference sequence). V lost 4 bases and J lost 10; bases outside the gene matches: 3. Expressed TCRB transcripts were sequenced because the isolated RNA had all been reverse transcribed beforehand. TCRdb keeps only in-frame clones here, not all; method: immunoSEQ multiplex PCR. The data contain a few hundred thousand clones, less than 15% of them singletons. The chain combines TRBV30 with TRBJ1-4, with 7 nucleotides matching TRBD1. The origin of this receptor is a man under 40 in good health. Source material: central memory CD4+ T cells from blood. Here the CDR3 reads CAWTRQGKLFF. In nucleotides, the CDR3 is TGTGCCTGGACCCGACAGGGAAAACTGTTTTTT.